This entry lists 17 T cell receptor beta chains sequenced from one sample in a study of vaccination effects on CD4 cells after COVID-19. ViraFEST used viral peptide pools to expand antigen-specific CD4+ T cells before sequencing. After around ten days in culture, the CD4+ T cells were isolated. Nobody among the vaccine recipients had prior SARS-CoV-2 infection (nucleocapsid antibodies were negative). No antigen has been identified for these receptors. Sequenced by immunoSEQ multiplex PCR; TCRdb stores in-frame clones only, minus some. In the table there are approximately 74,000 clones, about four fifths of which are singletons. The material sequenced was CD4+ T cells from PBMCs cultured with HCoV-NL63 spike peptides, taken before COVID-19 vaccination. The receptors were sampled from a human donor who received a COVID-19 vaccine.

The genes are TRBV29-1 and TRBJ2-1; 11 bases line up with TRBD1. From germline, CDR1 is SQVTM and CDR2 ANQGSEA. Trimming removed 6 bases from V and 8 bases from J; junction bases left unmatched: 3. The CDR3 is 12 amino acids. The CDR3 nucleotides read TGCAGCGTCTGGACAGGGGGCGATGAGCAGTTCTTC. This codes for CSVWTGGDEQFF.

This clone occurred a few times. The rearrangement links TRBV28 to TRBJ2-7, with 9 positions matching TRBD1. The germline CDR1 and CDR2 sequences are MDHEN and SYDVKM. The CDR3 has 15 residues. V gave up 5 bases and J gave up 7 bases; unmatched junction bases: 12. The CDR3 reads CASSGGDRDFIEQYV. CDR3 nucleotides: TGTGCCAGCAGTGGGGGGGACAGGGATTTTATTGAGCAGTACGTC.

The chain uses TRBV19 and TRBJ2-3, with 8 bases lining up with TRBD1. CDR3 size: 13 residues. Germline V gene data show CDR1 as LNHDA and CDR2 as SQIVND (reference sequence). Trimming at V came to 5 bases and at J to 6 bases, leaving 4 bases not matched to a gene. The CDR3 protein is CASSSSGGDTQYF. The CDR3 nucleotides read TGTGCCAGTAGTTCATCAGGGGGCGATACGCAGTATTTT.

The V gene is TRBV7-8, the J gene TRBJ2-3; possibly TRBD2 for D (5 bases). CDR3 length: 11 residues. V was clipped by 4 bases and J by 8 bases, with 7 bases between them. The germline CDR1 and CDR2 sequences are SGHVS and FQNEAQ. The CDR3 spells CASSSGVTQYF. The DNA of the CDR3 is TGTGCCAGCAGCTCCGGGGTTACGCAGTATTTT.

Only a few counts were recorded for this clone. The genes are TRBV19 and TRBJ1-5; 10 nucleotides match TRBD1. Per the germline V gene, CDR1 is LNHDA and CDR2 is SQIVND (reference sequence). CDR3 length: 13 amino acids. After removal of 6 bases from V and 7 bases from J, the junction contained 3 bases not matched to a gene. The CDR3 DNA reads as TGTGCCAGTAGGACAGGGGGCGAGCAGCCCCAGCATTTT. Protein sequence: CASRTGGEQPQHF.

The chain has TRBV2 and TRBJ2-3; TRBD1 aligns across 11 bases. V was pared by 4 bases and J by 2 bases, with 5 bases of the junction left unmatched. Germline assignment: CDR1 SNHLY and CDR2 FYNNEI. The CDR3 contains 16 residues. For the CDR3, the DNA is TGTGCCAGCAGTGCGGGGACAGGGGGTGTCACAGATACGCAGTATTTT. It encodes CASSAGTGGVTDTQYF. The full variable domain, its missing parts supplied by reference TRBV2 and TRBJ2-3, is EPEVTQTPSHQVTQMGQEVILRCVPISNHLYFYWYRQILGQKVEFLVSFYNNEISEKSEIFDDQFSVERPDGSNFTLKIRSTKLEDSAMYFCASSAGTGGVTDTQYFGPGTRLTVL.

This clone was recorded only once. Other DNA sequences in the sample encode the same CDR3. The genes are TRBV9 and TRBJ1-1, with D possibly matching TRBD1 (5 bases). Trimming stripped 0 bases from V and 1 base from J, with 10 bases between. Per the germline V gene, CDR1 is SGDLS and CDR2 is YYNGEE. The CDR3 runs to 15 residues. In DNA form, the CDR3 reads TGTGCCAGCAGCGTAGTAGGTCAGGGGAACACTGAAGCTTTCTTT. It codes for CASSVVGQGNTEAFF.

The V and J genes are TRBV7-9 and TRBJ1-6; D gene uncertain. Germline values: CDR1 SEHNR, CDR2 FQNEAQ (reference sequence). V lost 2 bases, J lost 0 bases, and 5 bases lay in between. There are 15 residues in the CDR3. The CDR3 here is CASSLQSSYNSPLHF. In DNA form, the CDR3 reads TGTGCCAGCAGCTTACAGAGCTCCTATAATTCACCCCTCCACTTT.

The CDR3 DNA reads as TGTGCCACCTCCGCCAGGTACGAGCAGTACGTC. It specifies CATSARYEQYV. The chain has TRBV6-4 and TRBJ2-7; D is undetermined. Trimming removed 10 bases from V and 4 bases from J, with 11 bases in between. The CDR3 is 11 amino acids. CDR1 MRHNA and CDR2 SNTAGT come from the germline V gene.

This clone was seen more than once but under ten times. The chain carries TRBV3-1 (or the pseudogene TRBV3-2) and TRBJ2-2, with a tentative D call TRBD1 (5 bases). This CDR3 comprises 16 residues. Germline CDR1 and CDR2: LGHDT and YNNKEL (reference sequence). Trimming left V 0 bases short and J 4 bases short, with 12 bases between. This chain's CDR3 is CASSQESSRVTGELFF. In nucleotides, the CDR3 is TGTGCCAGCAGCCAAGAAAGTAGCAGGGTCACCGGGGAGCTGTTTTTT.

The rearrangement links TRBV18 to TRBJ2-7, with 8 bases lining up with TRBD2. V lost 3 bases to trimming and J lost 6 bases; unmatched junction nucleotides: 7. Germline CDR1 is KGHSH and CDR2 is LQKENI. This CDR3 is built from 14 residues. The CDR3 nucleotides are TGTGCCAGCTCACCCGGACTAGCCATGGGCGAGCAGTACGTC. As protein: CASSPGLAMGEQYV.

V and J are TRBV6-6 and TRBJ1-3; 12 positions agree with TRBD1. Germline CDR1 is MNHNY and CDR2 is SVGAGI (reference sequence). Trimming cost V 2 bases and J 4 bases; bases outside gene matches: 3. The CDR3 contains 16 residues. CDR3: CASSYGTGGSGNTIYF. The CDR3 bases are TGTGCCAGCAGTTACGGGACAGGGGGCTCGGGAAACACCATATATTTT.

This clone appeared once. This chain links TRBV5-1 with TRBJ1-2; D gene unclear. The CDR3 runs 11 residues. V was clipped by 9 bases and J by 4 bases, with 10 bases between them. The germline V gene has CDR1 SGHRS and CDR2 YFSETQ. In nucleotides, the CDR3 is TGCGCCACCATATCTCCCTATGGCTACACCTTC. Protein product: CATISPYGYTF.

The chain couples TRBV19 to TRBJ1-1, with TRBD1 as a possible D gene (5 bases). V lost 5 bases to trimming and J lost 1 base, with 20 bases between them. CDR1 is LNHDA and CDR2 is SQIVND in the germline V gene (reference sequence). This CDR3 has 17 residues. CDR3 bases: TGTGCCAGTAGTGAGACAGCGATTTCTATGGGGAACACTGAAGCTTTCTTT. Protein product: CASSETAISMGNTEAFF. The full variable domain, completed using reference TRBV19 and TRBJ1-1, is DGGITQSPKYLFRKEGQNVTLSCEQNLNHDAMYWYRQDPGQGLRLIYYSQIVNDFQKGDIAEGYSVSREKKESFPLTVTSAQKNPTAFYLCASSETAISMGNTEAFFGQGTRLTVV.

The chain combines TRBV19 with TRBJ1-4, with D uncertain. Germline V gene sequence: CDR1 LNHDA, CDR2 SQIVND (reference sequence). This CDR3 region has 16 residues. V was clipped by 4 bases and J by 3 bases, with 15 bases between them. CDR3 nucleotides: TGTGCCAGTAGTACCTCCCCCCGGGCAGCTAATGAAAAACTGTTTTTT. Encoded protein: CASSTSPRAANEKLFF.

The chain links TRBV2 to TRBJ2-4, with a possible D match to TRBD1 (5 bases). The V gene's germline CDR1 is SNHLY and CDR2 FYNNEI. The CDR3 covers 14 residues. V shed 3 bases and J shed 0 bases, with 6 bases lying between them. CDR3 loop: CASSDRVAKNIQYF. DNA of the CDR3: TGTGCCAGCAGTGACAGGGTAGCCAAAAACATTCAGTACTTC.

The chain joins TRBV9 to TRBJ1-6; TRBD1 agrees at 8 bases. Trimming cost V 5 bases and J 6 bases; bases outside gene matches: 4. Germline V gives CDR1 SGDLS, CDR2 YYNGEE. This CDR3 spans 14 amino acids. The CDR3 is CASSRQGINSPLHF. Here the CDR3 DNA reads TGTGCCAGCAGTAGACAGGGGATTAATTCACCCCTCCACTTT.